This entry describes one T cell receptor beta chain. In its sample, this clone was seen once. It has no known antigen specificity. Within one base of it there is no much larger clone, and no base qualities were kept. This entry comes from a study of a mutant IDH1 vaccine in newly diagnosed glioma listed by TCRdb under 2021. Study-level background: Eight vaccinations were administered to patients in weeks 1, 3, 5, 7, 11, 15, 19 and 23, corresponding to visits V03 through V10. Vaccination began 4-6 weeks after radiotherapy alone, or alongside temozolomide cycles in the chemotherapy-containing groups. The approximately 30 treated patients were about 60% male and about 38% female, with a mean age of approximately 38 years. Prior to enrollment, patients had been given standard therapy consisting of radiotherapy alone, temozolomide alone, or radiochemotherapy with temozolomide, with the combination given to most patients. Peripheral blood samples were drawn at six visits, namely V03 (baseline), V05, V07, V10, V12 and V13. Longitudinal TCRB deep sequencing was done for 25 treated patients, wherever samples were available for exploratory analyses.

The sample's time point label, in plain terms: week 23, last vaccination. Each vaccine dose was 300 ug of a 20-mer mutant IDH1 peptide in Montanide, given subcutaneously with topical imiquimod. All donors had newly diagnosed IDH1-mutant astrocytomas of WHO grade 3 or 4 that showed loss of nuclear ATRX. The samples were drawn from NOA16, a multicentre, single-arm, open-label phase I trial in Germany that tested a mutant IDH1 peptide vaccine in humans for the first time. Genomic DNA for TCRB sequencing was isolated from EDTA blood with the DNeasy Blood and Tissue Kit. V has 7 bases trimmed and J has 7 bases trimmed; junction bases matching no gene number 5. The CDR3, from cysteine to phenylalanine, totals 14 residues. Only the CDR3 part of the read is kept: 42 bases, read in frame from the first base. According to the germline V gene (reference sequence), CDR1 reads MNHEY and CDR2 reads SMNVEV. The method was the immunoSEQ multiplex PCR assay. Following the manufacturer's protocol, the hsTCRB Kit was used to amplify rearranged TCR beta chain sequences. An Illumina MiSeq was used to sequence the TCRB libraries. The study's own analysis went as follows. The kit vendor's proprietary platform handled demultiplexing, trimming and gene mapping. Held by TCRdb, this immuneACCESS table contains in-frame sequences only and omits some clones. Under half of the omission traces to an unresolved V gene where checked; the cause of the rest is unknown. The D gene and trimming were derived from the DNA, and the V and J assignments and clone size from that table. The sample table lists 50,000 to 65,000 clones, 85% to 90% of them with a count of one. About 1.3% of the sample goes to the ten largest clones.

General findings and caveats noted by the study authors: It was noted by the authors that analyses of patient blood samples could not be reproduced owing to sample limitations. No apparent relationship was observed between pseudoprogression and alterations in the top peripheral T cell clonotypes detected by TCRB sequencing. Selection of PBMC samples for TCRB deep sequencing was based on availability. Immune responses induced by the vaccine were seen in 93.3% of patients across multiple MHC alleles.

The chain uses TRBV27 and TRBJ1-4; 11 middle bases align to TRBD1. This sequence was found in a man aged 40-49 years with glioma. Material: PBMCs, obtained from a glioma patient whose treatment included an IDH1 peptide vaccine. The CDR3 region: CASKGTGGFEKLFF. The bases read TGTGCCAGCAAGGGGACAGGGGGGTTTGAAAAACTGTTTTTT. The entire variable domain, with the stretches around the CDR3 drawn from the reference TRBV27 and TRBJ1-4 proteins, is EAQVTQNPRYLITVTGKKLTVTCSQNMNHEYMSWYRQDPGLGLRQIYYSMNVEVTDKGDVPEGYKVSRKEKRNFPLILESPSPNQTSLYFCASKGTGGFEKLFFGSGTQLSVL.